This entry lists 7 T cell receptor beta chains sequenced from one sample in a study of cytomegalovirus exposure and HLA in healthy donors (dated by TCRdb to the late 2010s). Library prep was done by the immunoSEQ multiplex PCR assay. A mixture of 60 forward primers for TCR Vbeta segments and 13 reverse primers for TCR Jbeta segments was used in the multiplex PCR. Here the immuneACCESS table is served through TCRdb, limited to in-frame sequences with V and J called. Missing clones are a known gap in these copies; in checked studies unresolved V genes cover under half, and the rest lacks a known reason. The sample table shows under 150,000 clones, and more than 75% are seen once. Of the sample, roughly 6.2% is held by the ten largest clones. Specimen: PBMCs. The receptors originated from a woman in her forties in good health and CMV-seropositive.

CDR3 in DNA: TGTGCCAGCAGCTTGGTGGGCAGAATGGCCACTGAAGCTTTCTTT. Its protein product is CASSLVGRMATEAFF. The chain carries TRBV5-4 and TRBJ1-1; D is unclear. The germline V gene encodes CDR1 SGHNT and CDR2 YYREEE (reference sequence). The CDR3 sequence is 15 residues long. Trimming removed 0 bases at V and 4 bases at J, with 13 bases between. Variable domain in full (rest from reference TRBV5-4 and TRBJ1-1): ETGVTQSPTHLIKTRGQQVTLRCSSQSGHNTVSWYQQALGQGPQFIFQYYREEENGRGNFPPRFSGLQFPNYSSELNVNALELDDSALYLCASSLVGRMATEAFFGQGTRLTVV.

This chain joins TRBV7-2 and TRBJ2-3; D call uncertain. The length of the CDR3 is 12 residues. Trimming pared 5 bases from V and 0 bases from J, leaving 3 bases between. Germline V lookup: CDR1 SGHTA, CDR2 FQGNSA. CDR3 DNA sequence: TGTGCCAGCAGCCGGAGCACAGATACGCAGTATTTT. It specifies CASSRSTDTQYF.

The chain couples TRBV2 to TRBJ2-3; 10 bases map to TRBD2. The CDR3 has 14 residues. With V trimmed by 7 bases and J by 4 bases, 5 bases remained unmatched. Germline V CDR1 and CDR2: SNHLY, FYNNEI. CDR3 region: CASTASGSADTQYF. As DNA, the CDR3 is TGTGCCAGCACCGCTAGCGGGAGTGCAGATACGCAGTATTTT. Full variable domain (outside the CDR3, taken from reference TRBV2 and TRBJ2-3): EPEVTQTPSHQVTQMGQEVILRCVPISNHLYFYWYRQILGQKVEFLVSFYNNEISEKSEIFDDQFSVERPDGSNFTLKIRSTKLEDSAMYFCASTASGSADTQYFGPGTRLTVL.

The chain links TRBV7-9 to TRBJ2-3, with 8 bases matching TRBD2. V trimming: 4 bases; J trimming: 5 bases; junction bases outside the gene matches: 11. The CDR3 is made up of 16 amino acids. Looked up from germline, CDR1 is SEHNR and CDR2 is FQNEAQ (reference sequence). This CDR3 is CASSWTGGPTGDTQYF. The CDR3 bases are TGTGCCAGCAGCTGGACGGGAGGGCCCACGGGAGATACGCAGTATTTT.

This rearrangement joins TRBV29-1 to TRBJ1-1, with a weak D call TRBD1 (5 bases). The germline V gene has CDR1 SQVTM and CDR2 ANQGSEA. V gave up 5 bases and J gave up 2 bases, with 9 bases separating them. This CDR3 has 12 amino acids. The CDR3 region has the DNA TGCAGCGTTTCGACAGCCAACACTGAAGCTTTCTTT. Its translation: CSVSTANTEAFF.

This clone has only one observation. The chain recombines TRBV5-1 with TRBJ2-7, with 9 bases aligning to TRBD2. The CDR3 loop spans 15 amino acids. Losses at the gene ends were 4 bases for V and 0 bases for J; bases not matched to a gene: 5. Germline CDR1 SGHRS, CDR2 YFSETQ. CDR3 loop: CASSTTSGFSYEQYF. CDR3 nucleotides: TGCGCCAGCAGCACAACTAGCGGGTTCTCCTACGAGCAGTACTTC.

The V call is TRBV5-1, the J call TRBJ1-1, with 12 bases matching TRBD1. The length of the CDR3 is 20 residues. Looked up from germline, CDR1 is SGHRS and CDR2 is YFSETQ. The ends lost 0 bases at V and 2 bases at J; junction bases unmatched: 14. The DNA for the CDR3 is TGCGCCAGCAGCTTGGAGTGGGACAGGGGGCGATTGGGGCGCAACACTGAAGCTTTCTTT. Translating gives CASSLEWDRGRLGRNTEAFF.